This T cell receptor (beta chain) stems from a study of T cell responses to AZD1222 COVID-19 vaccine. Whole-study results and caveats: Only a handful of AZD1222 recipients tested seropositive at baseline.

Some second doses came at about 4 weeks and others at about 12 weeks; these were pooled. With respect to this clone: Its antigen remains unidentified.

Data came from immunoSEQ multiplex PCR; TCRdb stores just in-frame clones and leaves some out. The data hold approximately 96,000 clones, with around nine tenths observed a single time. Germline V gene sequence: CDR1 LNHDA, CDR2 SQIVND (reference sequence). The CDR3 has 15 residues. V shed 7 bases and J 4 bases; nucleotides not matched to a gene: 8. The rearrangement joins TRBV19 to TRBJ1-5, with 9 nucleotides matching TRBD1. The specimen comprised peripheral blood, sampled 28 days after the second AZD1222 dose. The TCR sequence derives from an adult who received the AZD1222 COVID-19 vaccine. The CDR3 reads CASTYRDRANQPQHF. CDR3 bases: TGTGCCAGTACCTACCGGGACAGGGCTAATCAGCCCCAGCATTTT.